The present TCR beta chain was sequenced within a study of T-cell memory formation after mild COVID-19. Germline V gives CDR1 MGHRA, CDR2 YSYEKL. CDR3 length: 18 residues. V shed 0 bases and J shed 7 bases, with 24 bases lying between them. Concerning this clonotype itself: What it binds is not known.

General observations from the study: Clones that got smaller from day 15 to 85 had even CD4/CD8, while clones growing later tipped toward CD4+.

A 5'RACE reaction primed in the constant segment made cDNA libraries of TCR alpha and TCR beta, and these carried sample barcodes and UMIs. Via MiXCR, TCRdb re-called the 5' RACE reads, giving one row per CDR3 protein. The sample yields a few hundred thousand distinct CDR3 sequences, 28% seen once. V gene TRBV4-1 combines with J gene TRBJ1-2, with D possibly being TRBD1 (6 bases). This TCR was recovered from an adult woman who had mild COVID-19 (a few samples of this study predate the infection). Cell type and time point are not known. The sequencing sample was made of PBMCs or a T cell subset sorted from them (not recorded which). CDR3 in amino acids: CASSQDVGAGATVVGYTF. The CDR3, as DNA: TGCGCCAGCAGCCAAGACGTTGGGGCAGGGGCAACGGTTGTTGGCTACACCTTC.